These T cell receptor beta chains were read from a single sample in a study of T-cell reconstitution after alpha-beta-depleted transplantation in children. TCRdb called the PCR reads again in MiXCR, with one record for every CDR3 protein. The sample records almost 600,000 distinct CDR3 sequences, 25% to 30% being singletons. The sample in question was PBMCs, obtained before TCRalphabeta/CD19-depleted stem cell transplant. These TCRs come from a boy under two years old with Wiskott-Aldrich syndrome, due to receive a stem cell transplant. The CDR3 runs from the conserved cysteine through the conserved F or W. Each record gives: J gene, clone size, V gene, D gene, CDR3 DNA, CDR3 protein. A D gene is named only where the DNA matches it firmly. The listing skips clone size in some rows; elsewhere it reads once, few, many or a size class.

TRBJ2-1,-,TRBV5-1,-,TGCGCCAGCAGCTTGGAACAGCCTCCCGGCGATGAGCAGTTCTTC,CASSLEQPPGDEQFF
TRBJ2-7,-,TRBV20-1,-,TGCAGTGCTAGAGATGGACTTCACTACGAGCAGTACTTC,CSARDGLHYEQYF
TRBJ2-6,few,TRBV9,-,TGTGCCAGCAGCGTAGTCCCTAGACCAATCTCTGGGGCCAACGTCCTGACTTTC,CASSVVPRPISGANVLTF
TRBJ2-1,-,TRBV5-1,TRBD2,TGCGCCAGCAGCACAACTAGCGGGAGGGTCAATGAGCAGTTCTTC,CASSTTSGRVNEQFF
TRBJ1-1,few,TRBV7-8,-,TGTGCCAGCAGCTTACCAACTATTACCGAAGCTTTCTTT,CASSLPTITEAFF
TRBJ2-7,-,TRBV25-1,-,TGTGCCAGCAGTGTACCGACGGGGGCCTACGAGCAGTACTTC,CASSVPTGAYEQYF
TRBJ2-1,-,TRBV7-2,TRBD2,TGTGCCAGCAGCTTTTACGGCGGGAGGACCTACAATGAGCAGTTCTTC,CASSFYGGRTYNEQFF
TRBJ2-3,few,TRBV30,-,TGTGCCTGGAGTGTACTCGGAGGACAAACGCAGTATTTT,CAWSVLGGQTQYF
TRBJ2-4,few,TRBV2,-,TGTGCCAGCAGTGAGGGCGGAGGAGGAAACATTCAGTACTTC,CASSEGGGGNIQYF
TRBJ2-7,-,TRBV5-5,TRBD1,TGTGCCAGCAGCTTGACGCCTAGGGACAGGGGGTTTGTCTACGAGCAGTACTTC,CASSLTPRDRGFVYEQYF
TRBJ1-2,-,TRBV29-1,-,TGCAGCGTTGAAAAAGGGGCGCCGGGGGGCTACACCTTC,CSVEKGAPGGYTF
TRBJ1-5,-,TRBV20-1,-,TGCAGTGCTAATACACAGGGCCGGCAGCCCCAGCATTTT,CSANTQGRQPQHF
TRBJ1-4,-,TRBV20-1,TRBD1,TGCAGTGCTAGAGAGGCGCGGGACAGCGGGGAAAAACTGTTTTTT,CSAREARDSGEKLFF
TRBJ2-1,-,TRBV10-3,-,TGTGCCATCAGTGAGCGGGAGCCCTCCTACAATGAGCAGTTCTTC,CAISEREPSYNEQFF
TRBJ2-3,-,TRBV7-2,TRBD2,TGTGCCAGCAGCTTAGTTGGACTAGCGGGCGCAGATACGCAGTATTTT,CASSLVGLAGADTQYF
TRBJ2-5,-,TRBV6-6,-,TGTGCCAGCTCCCCAGTCGGTGTAGAGACCCAGTACTTC,CASSPVGVETQYF
TRBJ2-1,-,TRBV5-1,-,TGCGCCAGCGCAGGATATTTCGCGAACAATGAGCAGTTCTTC,CASAGYFANNEQFF
TRBJ1-5,few,TRBV30,-,TGTGCCTGGAGCAATAGACGGAATCAGCCCCAGCATTTT,CAWSNRRNQPQHF
TRBJ2-1,-,TRBV28,-,TGTGCCAGCAGATCCAGCAACCTTGAGCAGTTCTTC,CASRSSNLEQFF
TRBJ2-7,few,TRBV7-2,-,TGTGCCAGCAGCTTAGATCCAGCGGCTACGGAAGAGCAGTACTTC,CASSLDPAATEEQYF
TRBJ2-3,few,TRBV7-2,TRBD2,TGTGCCAGCAGCTTAGACGGGAGGTTAGATACGCAGTATTTT,CASSLDGRLDTQYF
TRBJ2-2,few,TRBV10-3,-,TGTGCCATCAGTGAACAGCGGACCGGGGAGCTGTTTTTT,CAISEQRTGELFF
TRBJ2-7,-,TRBV29-1,-,TGCAGCGTTGTTAGATCGAAGCGCCACGAGCAGTACTTC,CSVVRSKRHEQYF
TRBJ2-5,-,TRBV3-1,TRBD2,TGTGCCAGCAGTTATCTAGCGGGAGGGCCCCAAGAGACCCAGTACTTC,CASSYLAGGPQETQYF
TRBJ2-1,-,TRBV7-6,-,TGTGCCAGCAGCACTCTCTCGGGAGTAAGATCACTACTCACCTACAATGAGCAGTTCTTC,CASSTLSGVRSLLTYNEQFF
TRBJ2-3,few,TRBV28,-,TGTGCCAGCAGTTTAGGGCTCCTGGCCAATCCTAGCACAGATACGCAGTATTTT,CASSLGLLANPSTDTQYF
TRBJ1-1,-,TRBV5-1,TRBD1,TGCGCCACCCGACAGGGGTCGAACACTGAAGCTTTCTTT,CATRQGSNTEAFF
TRBJ1-2,few,TRBV20-1,-,TGCAGTGCTAGTAACAGGGAGTACTATGGCTACACCTTC,CSASNREYYGYTF
TRBJ2-2,once,TRBV7-8,-,TGTGCCAGCACCGGGGCCGATTCGAACACCGGGGAGCTGTTTTTT,CASTGADSNTGELFF
TRBJ2-1,few,TRBV12-3/TRBV12-4,-,TGTGCCAGCAGGCTAGTCGTCTACAATGAGCAGTTCTTC,CASRLVVYNEQFF
TRBJ2-1,few,TRBV27,TRBD2,TGTGCCAGCAGGGACAGGACTAGCGGGAGGGTCAATGAGCAGTTCTTC,CASRDRTSGRVNEQFF
TRBJ2-7,-,TRBV5-5,TRBD1,TGTGCCAGCAGCTTGGGTATCCGGACAGGGCAGCACTTC,CASSLGIRTGQHF
TRBJ2-7,few,TRBV30,-,TGTGCCTGGAATTTGCTCCCCGGCTACGAGCAGTACTTC,CAWNLLPGYEQYF
TRBJ2-7,-,TRBV4-2,TRBD1,TGTGCCAGCAGCCTCCGGGACAGGGCGGGCGAGCAGTACTTC,CASSLRDRAGEQYF
TRBJ1-1,-,TRBV30,-,TGTGCCTGGAGAGAGAGCTTGAACACTGAAGCTTTCTTT,CAWRESLNTEAFF